This TCR beta chain originates from a study of T cells after yellow fever vaccination. TCRdb re-called the 5' RACE reads through MiXCR, storing one row per CDR3 protein. The sample includes about 320,000 distinct CDR3 sequences, 9.5% to 12% seen only once; the top ten take 3% to 4%. This sequence originates from a man between 18 and 29 years old who received the YFV17D yellow fever vaccine. The specimen was CD4+ T cells sorted from PBMCs, collected 45 days after the yellow fever booster vaccination.

This chain's CDR3 is CASRFQQGITGELFF. The CDR3 nucleotides are TGTGCCAGCAGATTCCAACAGGGGATCACCGGGGAGCTGTTTTTT. The chain uses TRBV11-2 and TRBJ2-2, with TRBD1 matching 7 bases. Per germline, CDR1 SGHAT and CDR2 FQNNGV. The CDR3 extends over 15 amino acids. The V segment lost 6 bases and the J segment 4 bases; nucleotides outside the gene matches: 8.